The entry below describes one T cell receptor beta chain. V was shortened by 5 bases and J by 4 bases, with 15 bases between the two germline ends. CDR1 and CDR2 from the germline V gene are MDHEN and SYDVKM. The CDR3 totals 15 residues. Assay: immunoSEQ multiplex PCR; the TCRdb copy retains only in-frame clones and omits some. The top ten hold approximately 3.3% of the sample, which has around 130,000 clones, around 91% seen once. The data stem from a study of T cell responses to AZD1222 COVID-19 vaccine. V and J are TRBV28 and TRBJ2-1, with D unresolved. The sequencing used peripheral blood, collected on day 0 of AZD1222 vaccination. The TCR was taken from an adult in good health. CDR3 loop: CASSTRIGSYNEQFF. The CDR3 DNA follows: TGTGCCAGCAGTACCCGGATAGGATCTTACAATGAGCAGTTCTTC.